This T cell receptor beta chain was sequenced during a study of blood T cells in healthy people across ages. It was with a sample-barcoded 5' primer and a J-beta primer mix that a second PCR of roughly 7 to 12 cycles was run. TCRdb independently ran MiXCR on the 5' RACE reads; one entry per CDR3 protein. Of about 1.1 million distinct CDR3 sequences listed, roughly two fifths are singletons. The sample was blood. This clonotype was obtained from a man younger than 35 in good health.

The CDR3 DNA reads TGTGCCAGCAGTAGACAGGGAGGAGCCAATCAGCCCCAGCATTTT. Its protein product is CASSRQGGANQPQHF. V usage is TRBV6-6 and J usage is TRBJ1-5; 7 bases agree with TRBD1. V dropped 5 bases and J dropped 3; count of bases not matched to a gene: 7. CDR1 and CDR2 (germline): MNHNY, SVGAGI (reference sequence). The CDR3 has 15 residues.